The present entry profiles one TCR beta chain with its context. This CDR3 is 16 amino acids long. The germline V gene has CDR1 ENHRY and CDR2 SYGVKD. Trimming cost V 5 bases and J 5 bases; bases outside gene matches: 10. Terminally differentiated effector memory CD45RA+ cells were excluded by CCR7 positive selection of CD45RO-negative cells. The table came from immunoSEQ multiplex PCR; TCRdb's copy has only in-frame clones and leaves some out. The profile shows 1.5 million to 2.5 million clones, about 95% of them singletons. These data belong to a study of shared clonotypes between healthy human individuals.

This clonotype was sampled from a man aged 18-30 years in good health. The V call is TRBV10-3, the J call TRBJ2-2; 8 bases fit TRBD1. Sequenced sample: naive CD8+ T cells sorted from blood. This CDR3 is CAISSDRGVLTGELFF. The CDR3 bases are TGTGCCATCAGTTCTGACAGGGGTGTTTTGACCGGGGAGCTGTTTTTT.